The sequence of this T cell receptor beta chain was determined in a study of blood T cells in healthy people across ages. Drawn from each donor were about 9 milliliters of peripheral blood. The sample holds a few counts of this clonotype. From germline, CDR1 is SGDLS and CDR2 YYNGEE. This CDR3 comprises 15 residues. Together with a sample-barcoded 5' primer, a J-beta primer mix was included in a second PCR lasting about 6 to 11 cycles. TCRdb fed the 5' RACE reads into MiXCR, producing one record per CDR3 protein. This table has hundreds of thousands of distinct CDR3 sequences, under 45% appearing once.

Sequencing used blood. This TCR was recovered from a man between 60 and 75 years old in good health. The chain has TRBV9 and TRBJ2-3; 10 bases are shared with TRBD2. The CDR3: CATNTGTSETDTQYF. CDR3 sequence (DNA): TGTGCAACCAATACCGGGACTAGCGAAACAGATACGCAGTATTTT.